This TCR beta chain was identified in a study of T cell repertoires in cytomegalovirus infection. There are a few counts of this clonotype. Its antigen is not identified. This CDR3 is 15 amino acids long. The V gene end was trimmed by 6 bases and the J gene end by 6 bases; junction bases not matched to a gene: 13. TCRdb re-called the reads through MiXCR, storing one row per CDR3 protein. Of more than 250,000 distinct CDR3 sequences listed, roughly 25% were seen once; the top ten hold roughly 15%. General study points: CMV carriers with the relevant HLA were identified by cumulative public TCR beta family frequency.

This chain uses TRBV12-3 or TRBV12-4 with TRBJ1-1, with 7 bases fitting TRBD1. This sequence originates from a human donor in good health (CMV status not recorded). Some clones in this sample may be carry-over from other donors' samples. Source: cultured PBMCs, taken from culture after CMV antigen stimulation. CDR3 region: CASSLALTGPPEAFF. CDR3 nucleotides: TGTGCCAGCAGCCTCGCCTTGACAGGGCCGCCTGAAGCTTTCTTT.